Only a few counts were recorded for the clone carrying this TCR beta chain. Its cognate antigen is unknown. A CD45RO/CCR7/CD25/CD127/CD95/CD27 panel sorted naive, central memory, regulatory and stem cell-like memory CD4+ cells. This sample is part of a study of beta chain features in type 1 diabetes. At the level of the study: Sorted cells from all samples, numbering 107,917,701, were examined.

Broader study findings: At VDJ recombination sites, type 1 diabetes patients had fewer insertions and more deleted nucleotides. When Type 1 diabetes patients were examined, their TCRB CDR3s proved moderately but significantly shorter in all four CD4+ subsets.

V lost 3 bases, J lost 4 bases, and 8 bases lay in between. Germline V gene sequence: CDR1 KGHSH, CDR2 LQKENI. The CDR3 extends over 13 amino acids. The entirety of the isolated RNA underwent reverse transcription, so expressed TCRB transcripts were sequenced. The protocol was immunoSEQ multiplex PCR, while the TCRdb copy is restricted to in-frame clones and leaves out a portion. The sample yields a few hundred thousand clones, 16% seen once. The chain employs TRBV18 and TRBJ2-3; D gene ambiguous. The source is a man aged 25 to 45 with type 1 diabetes. Sequencing used naive CD4+ T cells from blood. CDR3 in amino acids: CASSPRNSDTQYF. CDR3 sequence (DNA): TGTGCCAGCTCACCGCGAAACTCAGATACGCAGTATTTT.